A single sample gave rise to the 18 T cell receptor beta chains below, sequenced in a study of blood T cells in healthy people across ages. A sample-barcoded 5' primer and a J-beta primer mix were used in a second PCR of roughly 7 to 12 cycles. From the 5' RACE reads, TCRdb called clonotypes with MiXCR, one entry per CDR3 protein. The profile covers more than 900,000 distinct CDR3 sequences, with about 28% appearing a single time and roughly 10% taken by the ten largest. These data are also associated with another study on T cells of mothers and their children.

Sequencing was done on a sample of blood. The receptor set was obtained from a woman in her 40s in good health.

The V gene is TRBV7-6, the J gene TRBJ2-1, with 7 positions matching TRBD1. Germline values: CDR1 SGHVS, CDR2 FNYEAQ. Losses at the gene ends were 2 bases for V and 10 bases for J; bases not matched to a gene: 5. CDR3 size: 13 residues. The CDR3 spells CASSLRTGEEQFF. In nucleotides, the CDR3 is TGTGCCAGCAGCTTACGAACAGGGGAGGAGCAGTTCTTC.

This clonotype occurred a few times. CDR3 DNA sequence: TGTGCCAGCAGTAATCTGAACGAGGGGCACTATGGCTACACCTTC. Residues: CASSNLNEGHYGYTF. This chain uses TRBV27 with TRBJ1-2; D is perhaps TRBD1 (5 bases). Germline lookup yields CDR1 MNHEY and CDR2 SMNVEV (reference sequence). The CDR3 totals 15 residues. V gave up 5 bases and J gave up 3 bases, with 16 bases separating them.

In this sample, this clonotype turned up a few times. This may arise from a read error, as a much more abundant clone is one base away. The V and J genes are TRBV10-3 and TRBJ2-7, with D maybe TRBD1 (6 bases). Trimming left V 6 bases short and J 5 bases short, with 11 bases between. This CDR3 has 12 residues. Germline V gene sequence: CDR1 ENHRY, CDR2 SYGVKD. As DNA, the CDR3 is TGTGCCATCAGGGGACAACGCGACGAGCAGTACTTC. This codes for CAIRGQRDEQYF.

The rearrangement joins TRBV10-1 to TRBJ2-1; 10 bases agree with TRBD2. Trimming cost V 5 bases and J 1 base; bases outside gene matches: 14. This CDR3 has 19 amino acids. Per germline, CDR1 WNHNN and CDR2 SYGVQD (reference sequence). CDR3 region: CASSRGSSGRVRSYNEQFF. CDR3 in DNA: TGCGCCAGCAGTCGAGGATCTAGCGGGAGAGTGAGGTCCTACAATGAGCAGTTCTTC.

The chain has TRBV2 and TRBJ1-4; no firm D call. V was shortened by 6 bases and J by 0 bases, with 8 bases between the two germline ends. Looked up from germline, CDR1 is SNHLY and CDR2 is FYNNEI. CDR3 length: 14 amino acids. CDR3 nucleotide sequence: TGTGCCAGCAGAAGGGTTCCAACTAATGAAAAACTGTTTTTT. Its translation is CASRRVPTNEKLFF.

J is TRBJ1-1 and V is TRBV2; D not certain. Trimming pared 3 bases from V and 0 bases from J, leaving 11 bases between. Per germline, CDR1 SNHLY and CDR2 FYNNEI. The CDR3 has 15 residues. The CDR3 coding sequence is TGTGCCAGCAGTGAGGGTGTGATTTTGAACACTGAAGCTTTCTTT. It yields the protein CASSEGVILNTEAFF.

The genes are TRBV9 and TRBJ1-1; the match to TRBD1 covers 7 bases. CDR3 length equals 16 residues. Trimming at V came to 0 bases and at J to 5 bases, leaving 10 bases not matched to a gene. CDR1 and CDR2 from the germline V gene are SGDLS and YYNGEE. This CDR3 is CASSVAGTVRYTEAFF. Written as DNA, the CDR3 is TGTGCCAGCAGCGTAGCGGGGACAGTAAGGTATACTGAAGCTTTCTTT. The full variable domain, in which reference TRBV9 and TRBJ1-1 provide the parts outside the CDR3, is DSGVTQTPKHLITATGQRVTLRCSPRSGDLSVYWYQQSLDQGLQFLIQYYNGEERAKGNILERFSAQQFPDLHSELNLSSLELGDSALYFCASSVAGTVRYTEAFFGQGTRLTVV.

In the case of this clonotype: A read error is possible here, since a much larger clone lies one base away. The J gene is TRBJ2-7, the V gene TRBV7-9; D assignment may be TRBD1 or TRBD2 (5 bases each). Germline V gene data show CDR1 as SEHNR and CDR2 as FQNEAQ (reference sequence). The CDR3 length is 13 residues. In nucleotides, the CDR3 is TGTGCCAACAGCTTGGGGGAACTCTACGAGCAGTACTTC. Protein sequence: CANSLGELYEQYF.

This sequence joins TRBV15 and TRBJ2-7, with TRBD1 matching over 10 bases. The V gene end was trimmed by 11 bases and the J gene end by 5 bases; junction bases not matched to a gene: 9. CDR3 length: 13 residues. Germline CDR1 reads LNHNV; CDR2 reads YYDKDF (reference sequence). The CDR3 DNA is TGTGCCGTGGAGGACAGGGGGTTCAACGAGCAGTACTTC. Amino acid sequence: CAVEDRGFNEQYF.

This clonotype was found many times. This sequence joins TRBV4-1 and TRBJ2-5; maybe TRBD2 (5 bases). CDR1 is MGHRA and CDR2 is YSYEKL in the germline V gene. V was clipped by 1 base and J by 4 bases, with 10 bases between them. The CDR3 has 14 residues. CDR3 sequence: CASSQVLRVETQYF. CDR3 bases: TGCGCCAGCAGCCAAGTCCTGAGGGTAGAGACCCAGTACTTC.

This clonotype has a handful of counts. The chain is built from TRBV2 and TRBJ1-5; D remains ambiguous. The ends were cut back, 6 bases at V and 3 bases at J, with 9 bases in the middle. Germline V gene lookup returns CDR1 SNHLY and CDR2 FYNNEI. This CDR3 comprises 13 residues. CDR3 in amino acids: CASRDGNNQPQHF. The CDR3 nucleotides read TGTGCCAGCAGGGACGGGAACAATCAGCCCCAGCATTTT.

The chain joins TRBV15 to TRBJ2-3; no firm D call. The CDR3 spans 15 residues. V was trimmed by 5 bases and J by 1 base, leaving 13 bases between them. Germline V CDR1 and CDR2: LNHNV, YYDKDF (reference sequence). CDR3 sequence reads: CATSHKIERTDTQYF. CDR3 nucleotides: TGTGCCACCAGCCATAAGATCGAACGCACAGATACGCAGTATTTT.

Notes on this clonotype: This may be a read error, as it is one base from a much larger clone. The chain employs TRBV28 and TRBJ2-7; D remains ambiguous. The CDR3 contains 15 residues. Germline CDR1 reads MDHEN; CDR2 reads SYDVKM. The CDR3 protein is CASSLAVNANYGQYF. The CDR3, as DNA: TGTGCCAGCAGTTTAGCGGTTAACGCTAACTACGGGCAGTACTTC.

This clonotype was counted only a few times. The CDR3 reads CASSYGAAGGEKLFF. CDR3 DNA sequence: TGTGCCAGCAGTTACGGGGCAGCAGGGGGTGAAAAACTGTTTTTT. The chain joins TRBV6-5 to TRBJ1-4, with 7 bases fitting TRBD1. This CDR3 has 15 amino acids. Germline V gene lookup returns CDR1 MNHEY and CDR2 SVGAGI. With 2 bases clipped from V and 7 bases from J, the junction kept 7 bases outside the gene matches.

The chain is built from TRBV29-1 and TRBJ2-5; tentative D call: TRBD1 (6 bases). V lost 6 bases and J 5 bases, leaving 22 bases between the germline ends. The CDR3 loop spans 15 amino acids. Germline CDR1 reads SQVTM; CDR2 reads ANQGSEA. CDR3 amino acids: CSVQLPRGFKETQYF. Written as DNA, the CDR3 is TGCAGCGTCCAACTCCCCAGGGGATTCAAGGAGACCCAGTACTTC.

Remarks on this clonotype: Relative to the germline gene, one junction end is altered; a read error may explain this. The V and J genes are TRBV7-2 and TRBJ1-2; D unclear. The CDR3 covers 11 residues. Germline values: CDR1 SGHTA, CDR2 FQGNSA. CDR3 loop: CVSSTVDGYTF. The CDR3 nucleotides read TGTGTCAGCAGTACCGTAGATGGCTACACCTTC.

Only a few counts were recorded for this clonotype. The chain is built from TRBV20-1 and TRBJ2-1; 7 nucleotides line up with TRBD1. V lost 0 bases to trimming and J lost 7 bases; unmatched junction nucleotides: 9. CDR3 length: 15 residues. CDR1 DFQATT and CDR2 SNEGSKA come from the germline V gene (reference sequence). CDR3 sequence reads: CSARDETGFGNEQFF. Written as DNA, the CDR3 is TGCAGTGCTAGAGATGAGACAGGGTTCGGGAATGAGCAGTTCTTC.

This clonotype came up a few times. A much larger clonotype is one base distant, so this may be a read error. V gene TRBV24-1 combines with J gene TRBJ2-5, with TRBD2 as a possible D gene (6 bases). The CDR3 loop spans 14 amino acids. Germline V lookup: CDR1 KGHDR, CDR2 SFDVKD. The CDR3 reads CATRDLDSGETQYF. The CDR3 DNA reads as TGTGCCACCAGGGATTTGGATAGCGGAGAGACCCAGTACTTC.